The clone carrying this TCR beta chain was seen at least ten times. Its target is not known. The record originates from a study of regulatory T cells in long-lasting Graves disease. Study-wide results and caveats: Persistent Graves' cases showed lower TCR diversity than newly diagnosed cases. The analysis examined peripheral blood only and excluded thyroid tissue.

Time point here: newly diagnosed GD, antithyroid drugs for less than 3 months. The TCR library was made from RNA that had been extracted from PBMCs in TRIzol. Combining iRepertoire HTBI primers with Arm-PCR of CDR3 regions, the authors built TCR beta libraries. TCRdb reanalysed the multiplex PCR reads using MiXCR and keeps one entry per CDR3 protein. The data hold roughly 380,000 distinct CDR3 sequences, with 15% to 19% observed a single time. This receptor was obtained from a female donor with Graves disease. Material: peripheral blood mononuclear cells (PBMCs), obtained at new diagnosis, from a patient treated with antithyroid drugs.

The DNA for the CDR3 is TGCAGCGTTGGGGACAGGCAAGCTTTCTTT. It translates to CSVGDRQAFF. This sequence joins TRBV29-1 and TRBJ1-1; TRBD1 matches at 8 bases. Germline V gives CDR1 SQVTM, CDR2 ANQGSEA. CDR3 length: 10 amino acids. The J segment lost 9 bases and the V segment lost 4 bases, leaving 1 base of the junction unmatched.